A single sample gave rise to the 23 T cell receptor beta chains below, sequenced in a study of OX40 agonist ivuxolimab in advanced cancers. Some clones are missing from TCRdb's copy, which holds only in-frame ones; the method was immunoSEQ multiplex PCR. The data show 90,000 to 120,000 clones, about 91% seen once. The material was CD4+ or CD8+ T cells sorted from blood, obtained in a trial of the OX40 agonist ivuxolimab. The receptor set was obtained from an adult with an advanced solid tumor such as melanoma, head and neck, liver or kidney cancer.

V is TRBV25-1 and J is TRBJ1-6; D is undetermined. V dropped 8 bases and J dropped 7 bases, with 9 bases sitting between them. This CDR3 is 12 amino acids long. CDR1 and CDR2 from the germline V gene are MGHDK and SYGVNS. The CDR3 DNA follows: TGTGCCAGCCGCGACCCGAATTCACCCCTCCACTTT. This sequence encodes CASRDPNSPLHF.

V gene TRBV7-2 combines with J gene TRBJ2-7; D gene ambiguous. The germline CDR1 and CDR2 sequences are SGHTA and FQGNSA. V was cut by 4 bases and J by 3 bases, with 16 bases left in between. CDR3 size: 15 residues. CDR3 region: CASSYMLGPSYEQYF. CDR3 sequence (DNA): TGTGCCAGCAGCTACATGCTCGGACCGAGCTACGAGCAGTACTTC.

By proportion, this clone is medium-sized. V gene TRBV6-5 combines with J gene TRBJ2-7; perhaps TRBD1 as D (6 bases). The CDR3 is made up of 15 amino acids. Germline CDR1 MNHEY, CDR2 SVGAGI. V was trimmed by 2 bases and J by 5 bases, leaving 16 bases between them. CDR3 DNA: TGTGCCAGCAGTTACGATGTCAGGGGTTACAACGAGCAGTACTTC. This sequence encodes CASSYDVRGYNEQYF.

The rearrangement links TRBV19 to TRBJ2-7; D ambiguous. Trimming took 3 bases from V and 7 from J, leaving 13 bases between them. The V gene's germline CDR1 is LNHDA and CDR2 SQIVND (reference sequence). The CDR3 contains 13 residues. The CDR3 DNA sequence: TGTGCCAGTAGTATTGCCCCCTCAGGAGAGCAGTACTTC. Translation: CASSIAPSGEQYF.

A remark on this clone: Other DNA sequences in this specimen translate into the identical CDR3. The rearrangement uses TRBV28 and TRBJ1-4, with unresolved D. This CDR3 spans 14 amino acids. Looked up from germline, CDR1 is MDHEN and CDR2 is SYDVKM. V was cut by 7 bases and J by 0 bases, with 9 bases left in between. The DNA of the CDR3 is TGTGCCAGCACTAACGCCCCAACTAATGAAAAACTGTTTTTT. Translating it yields CASTNAPTNEKLFF.

CDR3 in amino acids: CASRGEIIYEQYF. The CDR3 bases are TGTGCCAGCCGGGGGGAGATTATCTACGAGCAGTACTTC. The rearrangement uses TRBV28 and TRBJ2-7; 7 bases line up with TRBD2. The V gene end was trimmed by 8 bases and the J gene end by 3 bases; junction bases not matched to a gene: 7. This CDR3 comprises 13 residues. Germline-derived CDR1 and CDR2 are MDHEN and SYDVKM.

The rearrangement joins TRBV9 to TRBJ2-7, with 7 positions matching TRBD1. Trimming at V came to 0 bases and at J to 1 base, leaving 4 bases not matched to a gene. CDR3 length equals 15 residues. The germline V gene encodes CDR1 SGDLS and CDR2 YYNGEE. As DNA, the CDR3 is TGTGCCAGCAGCGTAGGACAGGGCGATTCCTACGAGCAGTACTTC. Protein sequence: CASSVGQGDSYEQYF. The variable domain in full, completed from reference TRBV9 and TRBJ2-7, reads DSGVTQTPKHLITATGQRVTLRCSPRSGDLSVYWYQQSLDQGLQFLIQYYNGEERAKGNILERFSAQQFPDLHSELNLSSLELGDSALYFCASSVGQGDSYEQYFGPGTRLTVT.

The genes are TRBV5-4 and TRBJ1-1, with TRBD1 identical over 7 bases. CDR1 is SGHNT and CDR2 is YYREEE in the germline V gene (reference sequence). CDR3 length: 15 residues. J gave up 0 bases and V 2 bases, and 4 bases lay outside the gene matches. The CDR3 DNA reads as TGTGCCAGCAGCTTCAAACAGGGGATGAACACTGAAGCTTTCTTT. Its protein is CASSFKQGMNTEAFF. The full variable domain, its missing parts supplied by reference TRBV5-4 and TRBJ1-1, is ETGVTQSPTHLIKTRGQQVTLRCSSQSGHNTVSWYQQALGQGPQFIFQYYREEENGRGNFPPRFSGLQFPNYSSELNVNALELDDSALYLCASSFKQGMNTEAFFGQGTRLTVV.

The chain is built from TRBV29-1 and TRBJ2-7; possible D gene TRBD2, 7 bases. The length of the CDR3 is 16 residues. Germline CDR1 is SQVTM and CDR2 is ANQGSEA. The V end was cut by 1 base, the J end by 1 base, with 17 bases between. CDR3 amino acids: CSVEARGRGGSYEQYF. The CDR3, as DNA: TGCAGCGTTGAAGCGAGGGGGAGGGGAGGGTCCTACGAGCAGTACTTC.

The chain employs TRBV19 and TRBJ2-4, with D possibly TRBD1 on 5 matching bases. V shed 5 bases and J shed 0 bases, with 14 bases lying between them. CDR3 size: 16 residues. CDR1 is LNHDA, CDR2 SQIVND, per germline (reference sequence). The CDR3 spells CASSAQGSLAKNIQYF. CDR3 DNA sequence: TGTGCCAGTAGTGCCCAGGGAAGCTTAGCCAAAAACATTCAGTACTTC.

The chain joins TRBV5-6 to TRBJ1-5; TRBD1 matches 7 bases. V was clipped by 2 bases and J by 3 bases; unmatched bases: 5. The CDR3 extends over 15 amino acids. Germline V gene sequence: CDR1 SGHDT, CDR2 YYEEEE. CDR3 sequence reads: CASSFRGINNQPQHF. CDR3 nucleotides: TGTGCCAGCAGCTTCAGGGGGATTAACAATCAGCCCCAGCATTTT.

V gene TRBV18 combines with J gene TRBJ2-2; possibly TRBD1 for D (5 bases). From germline, CDR1 is KGHSH and CDR2 LQKENI. Between the trimmed V and J ends, which lost 2 bases and 5 bases, there was a span of 12 bases. This CDR3 contains 15 residues. The CDR3, as DNA: TGTGCCAGCTCACCAGGCCAGGGATGGACCGGGGAGCTGTTTTTT. Its protein product is CASSPGQGWTGELFF.

The gene calls are TRBV27 and TRBJ2-7, with 9 bases aligning to TRBD1. The germline CDR1 and CDR2 sequences are MNHEY and SMNVEV (reference sequence). CDR3 length: 14 amino acids. Germline trimming cut 4 bases from V and 7 bases from J; bases unmatched to any gene: 8. CDR3 sequence: CASSYRGLLGEQYF. CDR3 nucleotide sequence: TGTGCCAGCAGTTACAGGGGGCTATTGGGGGAGCAGTACTTC.

The rearrangement links TRBV21-1 to TRBJ2-3; the table's D gene call, TRBD1, was not cross checked with the DNA. TRBV21-1 is a pseudogene segment. The CDR3 is 14 residues long. The CDR3 region is CASPGTGDTDTQYF. CDR3 sequence (DNA): TGTGCCAGCCCAGGGACAGGGGACACAGATACGCAGTATTTT.

The chain carries TRBV5-6 and TRBJ2-7; D not resolved. The germline V gene has CDR1 SGHDT and CDR2 YYEEEE. V was shortened by 1 base and J by 0 bases, with 8 bases between the two germline ends. The CDR3 is 14 amino acids. CDR3 protein: CASSLTLSSYEQYF. The CDR3 DNA is TGTGCCAGCAGCTTGACCTTGAGCTCCTACGAGCAGTACTTC.

The chain is built from TRBV5-8 and TRBJ2-7; D not certain. The CDR3 has 11 residues. V lost 5 bases, J lost 1 base, and 4 bases lay in between. Germline V lookup: CDR1 SGHTS, CDR2 YDEGEE. The CDR3 reads CASRNSYEQYF. For the CDR3, the DNA is TGTGCCAGCAGAAATTCCTACGAGCAGTACTTC.

The chain employs TRBV15 and TRBJ2-1, with D possibly being TRBD2 (5 bases). Germline CDR1 is LNHNV and CDR2 is YYDKDF (reference sequence). The CDR3 loop spans 14 amino acids. The V gene lost 2 bases and the J gene lost 8 bases, with 13 bases spanning the gap. CDR3 nucleotide sequence: TGTGCCACCAGCAGACGAGGGCTAGCCGATGAGCAGTTCTTC. It translates to CATSRRGLADEQFF.

The chain combines TRBV30 with TRBJ1-4; maybe TRBD1 (5 bases). The CDR3 consists of 14 residues. Germline values: CDR1 GTSNPN, CDR2 SVGIG (reference sequence). V lost 0 bases, J lost 8 bases, and 13 bases lay in between. CDR3 in amino acids: CAWSVHGAREKLFF. Written as DNA, the CDR3 is TGTGCCTGGAGTGTCCATGGGGCGCGAGAAAAACTGTTTTTT.

V and J are TRBV2 and TRBJ1-1, with 7 bases that match TRBD1. The trim removed 6 bases at V and 4 bases at J, leaving 5 bases unmatched. Per germline, CDR1 SNHLY and CDR2 FYNNEI. The CDR3 is 13 residues long. CDR3 loop: CASRAWTGTEAFF. CDR3 nucleotides: TGTGCCAGCAGGGCCTGGACAGGCACTGAAGCTTTCTTT.

The J gene is TRBJ1-2, the V gene TRBV18, with a weak D call TRBD1 (6 bases). V was cut by 0 bases and J by 8 bases, with 10 bases left in between. CDR1 and CDR2 (germline): KGHSH, LQKENI. The CDR3 runs to 13 residues. The CDR3 region is CASSPPGGLGYTF. The CDR3 region has the DNA TGTGCCAGCTCACCACCGGGGGGCTTGGGCTACACCTTC.

The rearrangement joins TRBV6-5 to TRBJ1-1; tentatively, D is TRBD1 (5 bases). Trimming left V 2 bases short and J 1 base short, with 14 bases between. Germline lookup yields CDR1 MNHEY and CDR2 SVGAGI. This CDR3 contains 16 residues. CDR3 amino acids: CASSYGAGRWNTEAFF. The CDR3 coding sequence is TGTGCCAGCAGTTACGGGGCAGGGCGGTGGAACACTGAAGCTTTCTTT.

The rearrangement links TRBV28 to TRBJ2-5, with D unclear. The CDR3 has 15 residues. The V and J ends lost 6 bases and 5 bases respectively, with 19 bases between them. Germline V CDR1 and CDR2: MDHEN, SYDVKM. The CDR3 is CASSTATQLRETQYF. The CDR3 DNA reads as TGTGCCAGCAGCACCGCCACCCAGTTAAGGGAGACCCAGTACTTC.

CDR3 coding DNA: TGTGCCAGCAGTGAGGCGGCCCTTATTGGGGAGCTGTTTTTT. Protein product: CASSEAALIGELFF. The J gene is TRBJ2-2, the V gene TRBV6-1; D gene unclear. CDR1 and CDR2 from the germline V gene are MNHNS and SASEGT. The CDR3 totals 14 residues. Trimming cost V 3 bases and J 8 bases, with 13 bases left between them.